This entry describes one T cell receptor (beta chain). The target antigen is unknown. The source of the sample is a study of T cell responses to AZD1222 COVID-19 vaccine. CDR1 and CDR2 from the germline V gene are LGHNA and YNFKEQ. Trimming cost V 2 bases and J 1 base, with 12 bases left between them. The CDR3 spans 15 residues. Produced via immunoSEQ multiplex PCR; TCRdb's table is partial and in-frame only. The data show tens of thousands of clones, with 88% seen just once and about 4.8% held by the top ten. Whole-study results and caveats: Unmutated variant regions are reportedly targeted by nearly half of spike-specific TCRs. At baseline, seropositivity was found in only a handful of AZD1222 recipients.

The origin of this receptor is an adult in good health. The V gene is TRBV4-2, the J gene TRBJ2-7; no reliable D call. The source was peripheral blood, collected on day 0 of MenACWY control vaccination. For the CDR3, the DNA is TGTGCCAGCAGCCAAAAAGGACGCATGTCCTACGAGCAGTACTTC. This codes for CASSQKGRMSYEQYF.